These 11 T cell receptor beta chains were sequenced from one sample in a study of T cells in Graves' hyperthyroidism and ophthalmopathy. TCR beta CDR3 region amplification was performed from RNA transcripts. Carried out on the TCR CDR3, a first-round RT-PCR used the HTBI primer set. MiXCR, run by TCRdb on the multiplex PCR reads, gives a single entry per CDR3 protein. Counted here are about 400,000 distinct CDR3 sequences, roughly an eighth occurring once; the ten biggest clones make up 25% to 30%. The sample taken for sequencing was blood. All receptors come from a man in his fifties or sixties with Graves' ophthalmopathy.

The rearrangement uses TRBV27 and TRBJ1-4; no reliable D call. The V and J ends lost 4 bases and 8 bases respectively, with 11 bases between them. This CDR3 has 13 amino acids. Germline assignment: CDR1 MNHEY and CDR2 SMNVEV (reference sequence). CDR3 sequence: CASSWTGGEKLFF. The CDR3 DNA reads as TGTGCCAGCAGTTGGACCGGCGGGGAAAAACTGTTTTTT.

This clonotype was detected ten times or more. CDR3 nucleotide sequence: TGCGCCAGCAGCCAAGTCAGCGGGAACTACGAGCAGTACTTC. This codes for CASSQVSGNYEQYF. J is TRBJ2-7 and V is TRBV4-1, with 7 bases lining up with TRBD2. The V segment lost 1 base and the J segment 3 bases; nucleotides outside the gene matches: 3. CDR3 length equals 14 residues. Germline loops: CDR1 MGHRA, CDR2 YSYEKL.

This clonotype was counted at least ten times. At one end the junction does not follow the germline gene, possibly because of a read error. CDR3 nucleotides: TGTGCCAGCAGCTTGGTCGGAGGGGCCTTGAACACTGAAGCTTTCTTT. Its protein is CASSLVGGALNTEAFF. The chain couples TRBV5-1 to TRBJ1-1; TRBD1 is a possible D gene (5 bases). This CDR3 has 16 residues. CDR1 and CDR2 from the germline V gene are SGHRS and YFSETQ.

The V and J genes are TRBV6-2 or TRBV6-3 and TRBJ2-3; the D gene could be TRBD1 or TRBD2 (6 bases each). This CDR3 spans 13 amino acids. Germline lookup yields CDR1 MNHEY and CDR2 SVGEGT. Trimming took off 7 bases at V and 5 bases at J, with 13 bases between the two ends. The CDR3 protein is CASTSGAGDTQYF. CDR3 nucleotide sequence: TGTGCCAGCACTTCGGGGGCAGGAGATACGCAGTATTTT.

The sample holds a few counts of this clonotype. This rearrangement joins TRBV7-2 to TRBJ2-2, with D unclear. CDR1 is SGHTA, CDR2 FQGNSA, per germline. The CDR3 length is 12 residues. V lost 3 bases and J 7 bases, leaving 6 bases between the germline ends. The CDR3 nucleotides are TGTGCCAGCAGCTTCGGTGGCGGGGAGCTGTTTTTT. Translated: CASSFGGGELFF. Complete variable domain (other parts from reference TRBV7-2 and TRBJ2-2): GAGVSQSPSNKVTEKGKDVELRCDPISGHTALYWYRQSLGQGLEFLIYFQGNSAPDKSGLPSDRFSAERTGGSVSTLTIQRTQQEDSAVYLCASSFGGGELFFGEGSRLTVL.

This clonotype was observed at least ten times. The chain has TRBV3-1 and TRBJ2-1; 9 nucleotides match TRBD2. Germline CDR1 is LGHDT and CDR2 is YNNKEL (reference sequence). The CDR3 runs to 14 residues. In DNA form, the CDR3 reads TGTGCATCTAGCGGGATGAGCTCCTACAATGAGCAGTTCTTC. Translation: CASSGMSSYNEQFF.

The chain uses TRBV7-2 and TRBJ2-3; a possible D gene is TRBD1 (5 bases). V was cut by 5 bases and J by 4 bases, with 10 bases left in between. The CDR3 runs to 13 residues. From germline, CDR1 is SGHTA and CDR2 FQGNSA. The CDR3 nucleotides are TGTGCCAGCAGCCAAATGGGGCCAGATACGCAGTATTTT. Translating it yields CASSQMGPDTQYF.

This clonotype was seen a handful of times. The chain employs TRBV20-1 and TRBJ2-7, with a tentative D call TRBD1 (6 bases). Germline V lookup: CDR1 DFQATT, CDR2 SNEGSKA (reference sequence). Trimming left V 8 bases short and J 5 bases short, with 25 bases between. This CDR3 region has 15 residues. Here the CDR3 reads CSLNGLVGGRDEQYF. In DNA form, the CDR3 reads TGCAGTCTAAATGGCTTAGTAGGGGGTAGGGACGAGCAGTACTTC.

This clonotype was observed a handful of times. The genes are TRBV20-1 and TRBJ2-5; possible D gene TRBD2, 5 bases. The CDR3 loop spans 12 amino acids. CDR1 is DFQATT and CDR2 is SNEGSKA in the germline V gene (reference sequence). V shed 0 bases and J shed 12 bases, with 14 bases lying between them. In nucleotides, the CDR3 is TGCAGTGCTAGAGAGGACGGAACCGGGGAGTACTTC. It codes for CSAREDGTGEYF.

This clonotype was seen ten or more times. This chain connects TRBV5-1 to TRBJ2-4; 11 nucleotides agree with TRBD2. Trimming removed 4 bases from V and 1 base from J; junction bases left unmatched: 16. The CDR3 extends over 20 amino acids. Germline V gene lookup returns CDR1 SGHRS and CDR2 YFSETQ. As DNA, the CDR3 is TGCGCCAGCAGCCCCAACTCGGGGACTAGCGGAGCTTGGGCCAAAAACATTCAGTACTTC. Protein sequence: CASSPNSGTSGAWAKNIQYF. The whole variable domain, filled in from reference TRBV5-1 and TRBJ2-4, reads KAGVTQTPRYLIKTRGQQVTLSCSPISGHRSVSWYQQTPGQGLQFLFEYFSETQRNKGNFPGRFSGRQFSNSRSEMNVSTLELGDSALYLCASSPNSGTSGAWAKNIQYFGAGTRLSVL.

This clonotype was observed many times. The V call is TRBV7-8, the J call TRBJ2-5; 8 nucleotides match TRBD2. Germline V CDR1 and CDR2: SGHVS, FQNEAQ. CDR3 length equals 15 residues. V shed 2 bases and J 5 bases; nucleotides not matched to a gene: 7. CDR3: CASSLRREVRETQYF. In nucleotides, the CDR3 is TGTGCCAGCAGCTTACGGCGGGAGGTCCGGGAGACCCAGTACTTC.